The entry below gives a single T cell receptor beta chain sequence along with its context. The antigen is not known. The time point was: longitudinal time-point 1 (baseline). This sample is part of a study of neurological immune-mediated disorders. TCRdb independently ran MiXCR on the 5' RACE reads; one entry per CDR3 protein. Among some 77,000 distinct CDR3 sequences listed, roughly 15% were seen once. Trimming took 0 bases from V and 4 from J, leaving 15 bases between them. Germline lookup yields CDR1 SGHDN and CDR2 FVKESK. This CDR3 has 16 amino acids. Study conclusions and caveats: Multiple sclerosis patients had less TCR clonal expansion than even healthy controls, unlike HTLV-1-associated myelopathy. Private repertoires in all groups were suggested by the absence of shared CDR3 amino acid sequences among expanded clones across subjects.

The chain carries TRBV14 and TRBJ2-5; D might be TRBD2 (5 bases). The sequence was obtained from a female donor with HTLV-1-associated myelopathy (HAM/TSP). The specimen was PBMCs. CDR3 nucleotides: TGTGCCAGCAGCCAAGAATCGGGGAGTCTTTTAGAGACCCAGTACTTC. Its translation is CASSQESGSLLETQYF.